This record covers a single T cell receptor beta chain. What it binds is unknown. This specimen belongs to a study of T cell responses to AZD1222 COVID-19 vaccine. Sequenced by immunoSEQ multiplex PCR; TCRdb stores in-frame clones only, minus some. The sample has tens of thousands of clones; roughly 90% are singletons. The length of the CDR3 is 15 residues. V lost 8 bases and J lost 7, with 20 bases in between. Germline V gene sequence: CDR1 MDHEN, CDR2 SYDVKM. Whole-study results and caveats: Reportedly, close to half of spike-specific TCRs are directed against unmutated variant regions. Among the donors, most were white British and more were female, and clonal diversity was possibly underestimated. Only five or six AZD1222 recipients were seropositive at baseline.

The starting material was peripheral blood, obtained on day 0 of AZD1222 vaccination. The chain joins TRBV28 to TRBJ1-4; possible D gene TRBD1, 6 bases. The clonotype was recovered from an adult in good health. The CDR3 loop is CASCPTGTASEKLFF. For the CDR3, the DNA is TGTGCCAGCTGTCCAACAGGGACCGCTAGTGAAAAACTGTTTTTT.